Listed below are T cell receptor beta chains from one sample, sequenced in a study of cytomegalovirus exposure and HLA in healthy donors. The repertoire was sequenced with immunoSEQ multiplex PCR; TCRdb's copy has only in-frame clones and lacks some. The repertoire consists of about 190,000 clones, with 86% occurring once and the leading ten covering roughly 0.32%. The sequencing input was PBMCs. The origin of the receptors is a woman aged 25 to 39 in good health and CMV-seronegative. Each CDR3 is given with its conserved first and last residue. D genes are given only for firm matches. Where a row states a size, it is once, few, many or the class of an expanded clone; other rows omit it.

j_call clone_size v_call d_call cdr3_aa cdr3_nt
TRBJ2-2 . TRBV11-2 . CASSLDLASSLGELFF TGTGCCAGCAGCTTAGATCTGGCTAGTTCCCTCGGGGAGCTGTTTTTT
TRBJ2-5 . TRBV7-7 TRBD2 CASSFRLAAQETQYF TGTGCTAGCAGCTTTCGACTAGCGGCTCAAGAGACCCAGTACTTC
TRBJ2-1 . TRBV27 . CASSLRTGWDNEQFF TGTGCCAGCAGTTTACGTACAGGTTGGGACAATGAGCAGTTCTTC
TRBJ1-1 . TRBV6-1 . CAGRGDNTEAFF TGTGCCGGCAGAGGGGATAACACTGAAGCTTTCTTT
TRBJ1-1 . TRBV20-1 . CSARWSTEAFF TGCAGTGCTAGATGGAGCACTGAAGCTTTCTTT
TRBJ2-2 . TRBV5-1 TRBD1 CASSLETGPYTGELFF TGCGCCAGCAGCTTGGAGACAGGGCCCTACACCGGGGAGCTGTTTTTT
TRBJ1-1 . TRBV19 . CASSIGRVNTEAFF TGTGCCAGTAGTATAGGCAGGGTGAACACTGAAGCTTTCTTT
TRBJ2-3 . TRBV6-1 TRBD1 CASSPGQPSTDTQYF TGTGCCAGCAGCCCGGGACAGCCTAGCACAGATACGCAGTATTTT
TRBJ2-3 . TRBV7-2 . CASRTVTDTQYF TGTGCCAGCAGAACAGTAACAGATACGCAGTATTTT
TRBJ2-5 . TRBV19 . CASSQNLRQVLETQYF TGTGCCAGTAGCCAAAACCTTCGACAGGTTCTTGAGACCCAGTACTTC
TRBJ2-1 . TRBV7-6 . CASSLREKVGEQFF TGTGCCAGCAGCTTGAGGGAAAAGGTTGGTGAGCAGTTCTTC
TRBJ1-1 . TRBV27 . CASSFPGASAFF TGTGCCAGCAGTTTCCCTGGAGCCTCGGCTTTCTTT
TRBJ1-1 . TRBV28 . CASSTGYRAYTEAFF TGTGCCAGCAGCACTGGTTACAGGGCTTACACTGAAGCTTTCTTT
TRBJ1-5 . TRBV28 TRBD1 CASSLNRGQPRHF TGTGCCAGCAGTTTAAACCGGGGACAGCCCCGGCATTTT
TRBJ1-2 . TRBV7-2 TRBD1 CASSRDRGLAGYTF TGTGCCAGCAGCCGGGACAGGGGGCTTGCTGGCTACACCTTC
TRBJ2-7 . TRBV5-6 . CASSPGISYEQYF TGTGCCAGCAGCCCCGGGATTTCCTACGAGCAGTACTTC
TRBJ2-2 . TRBV28 TRBD2 CASSPSSGSSGELFF TGTGCCAGCAGTCCATCTAGCGGGAGCTCCGGGGAGCTGTTTTTT
TRBJ2-3 once TRBV5-4 . CASSAGTHSTDTQYF TGTGCCAGCAGCGCCGGGACTCACTCCACAGATACGCAGTATTTT
TRBJ2-7 . TRBV5-4 TRBD2 CASSRTSGTYEQYF TGTGCCAGCAGTCGGACTAGCGGAACCTACGAGCAGTACTTC
TRBJ2-1 . TRBV28 TRBD2 CASSLLGSGRADEQFF TGTGCCAGCAGTTTATTAGGTAGCGGGAGGGCGGATGAGCAGTTCTTC
TRBJ1-5 . TRBV28 TRBD1 CASSPPGQYFNQPQHF TGTGCCAGCAGTCCTCCGGGACAGTATTTTAATCAGCCCCAGCATTTT
TRBJ2-7 . TRBV20-1 . CSARRGEQYF TGCAGTGCTAGGCGCGGCGAGCAGTACTTC
TRBJ2-7 . TRBV18 . CASSPGTQNYEQYF TGTGCCAGCTCACCGGGGACACAGAACTACGAGCAGTACTTC
TRBJ2-7 . TRBV20-1 TRBD2 CSGGTTLEQYF TGCAGTGGCGGGACTACCCTCGAGCAGTACTTC
TRBJ2-7 few TRBV5-6 . CASRAAGSYEQYF TGTGCCAGCAGGGCGGCCGGGTCCTACGAGCAGTACTTC
TRBJ2-2 . TRBV7-9 TRBD2 CSSSHTLAGGPGELFF TGTTCCAGCAGCCATACTCTAGCGGGGGGGCCCGGGGAGCTGTTTTTT
TRBJ1-2 . TRBV5-1 . CASSLEAGRGFYGYTF TGCGCCAGCAGCTTGGAAGCCGGCAGGGGTTTTTATGGCTACACCTTC
TRBJ2-1 . TRBV27 . CASSLEGWYNEQFF TGTGCCAGCAGTTTAGAGGGTTGGTACAATGAGCAGTTCTTC
TRBJ2-5 . TRBV28 . CASNGGFQETQYF TGTGCCAGCAATGGCGGGTTCCAAGAGACCCAGTACTTC
TRBJ2-7 . TRBV11-2 TRBD2 CASSPRTGTSGTYEQYF TGTGCCAGCAGCCCACGGACCGGGACTAGCGGCACCTACGAGCAGTACTTC
TRBJ1-1 . TRBV7-8 . CASSSPQGNTEAFF TGTGCCAGCAGCTCCCCCCAGGGGAACACTGAAGCTTTCTTT
TRBJ2-3 . TRBV28 TRBD2 CASSLIRGRATDTQYF TGTGCCAGCAGTTTAATCCGTGGGAGGGCGACAGATACGCAGTATTTT
TRBJ2-1 . TRBV7-8 . CASSLQGGVFHNEQFF TGTGCCAGCAGCTTGCAGGGTGGGGTGTTCCACAATGAGCAGTTCTTC
TRBJ1-1 . TRBV29-1 . CSAWRQQNTEAFF TGCAGCGCGTGGCGACAGCAGAACACTGAAGCTTTCTTT
TRBJ1-2 . TRBV5-1 . CASSLDSYGYTF TGCGCCAGCAGCTTGGATAGCTATGGCTACACCTTC
TRBJ2-1 . TRBV2 . CATLPEDSFEQFF TGTGCGACCCTCCCCGAGGACTCTTTTGAGCAGTTCTTC
TRBJ2-3 . TRBV6-1 TRBD1 CASSETGTATDTQYF TGTGCCAGCAGTGAGACCGGGACAGCAACAGATACGCAGTATTTT
TRBJ2-1 once TRBV11-2 TRBD2 CASSLGLAIDEQFF TGTGCCAGCAGCTTAGGACTAGCTATCGATGAGCAGTTCTTC
TRBJ1-1 . TRBV9 TRBD1 CASSVGQGVGNTEAFF TGTGCCAGCAGCGTAGGACAGGGGGTGGGGAACACTGAAGCTTTCTTT
TRBJ1-3 . TRBV7-3 TRBD1 CASSFVDRGNGNTIYF TGTGCCAGCAGCTTTGTGGACAGGGGGAATGGAAACACCATATATTTT
TRBJ2-5 few TRBV2 . CASSGRGQETQYF TGTGCCAGCAGTGGCCGAGGTCAAGAGACCCAGTACTTC
TRBJ1-1 once TRBV18 . CASSQGSETEAFF TGTGCCAGCTCACAGGGGTCGGAGACTGAAGCTTTCTTT
TRBJ1-1 . TRBV6-5 . CASTQGPVNTEAFF TGTGCCAGCACTCAGGGGCCCGTGAACACTGAAGCTTTCTTT
TRBJ2-1 . TRBV28 TRBD1 CASSLSMTGHEQFF TGTGCCAGCAGTTTATCGATGACAGGGCATGAGCAGTTCTTC
TRBJ1-2 . TRBV19 TRBD1 CASSPGTGYGYTF TGTGCCAGTAGTCCCGGGACAGGGTATGGCTACACCTTC
TRBJ1-1 . TRBV7-9 . CASSLWEENTEAFF TGTGCCAGCAGCTTATGGGAGGAGAACACTGAAGCTTTCTTT
TRBJ2-3 once TRBV28 . CASSLNSLSTDTQYF TGTGCCAGCAGTCTTAACTCGCTAAGCACAGATACGCAGTATTTT
TRBJ2-3 once TRBV19 . CASSRWDLPSDTQYF TGTGCCAGTAGTAGGTGGGACTTACCCTCAGATACGCAGTATTTT
TRBJ1-4 . TRBV28 TRBD1 CASRDRGREKLFF TGTGCCAGCAGGGACAGGGGGCGCGAAAAACTGTTTTTT
TRBJ2-6 . TRBV5-1 TRBD1 CASLGQGVFGGANVLTF TGCGCCAGTTTGGGACAGGGGGTTTTTGGTGGGGCCAACGTCCTGACTTTC
TRBJ2-7 . TRBV7-9 . CASSTTGFSYEQYF TGTGCCAGCAGCACCACAGGATTCTCCTACGAGCAGTACTTC